Sequencing of this TCR beta chain was carried out in a study of identical twins' blood T cells. This clonotype was seen a few times. From the 5' RACE reads, TCRdb called clonotypes with MiXCR, one entry per CDR3 protein. The sample consists of 350,000 to 400,000 distinct CDR3 sequences, roughly 28% of them appearing once. The sequence was obtained from a woman aged 18-49 years in good health. Sequencing was done on a sample of PBMCs.

The CDR3 DNA sequence: TGTGCCAGCTCTCCGAACACGGGGACAGAAGCTTTCTTT. It specifies CASSPNTGTEAFF. The J gene is TRBJ1-1, the V gene TRBV18; TRBD1 is a possible D gene (6 bases). CDR1 is KGHSH and CDR2 is LQKENI in the germline V gene. The CDR3 is made up of 13 amino acids. Trimming pared 6 bases from V and 8 bases from J, leaving 16 bases between.